This TCR beta chain was retrieved from a study of blood T cell repertoires in COVID-19. This CDR3 comprises 18 residues. Germline V gene data show CDR1 as MRHNA and CDR2 as SNTAGT. The V end was cut by 3 bases, the J end by 3 bases, with 23 bases between. The table came from immunoSEQ multiplex PCR; TCRdb's copy has only in-frame clones and leaves some out. The sample comprises around 160,000 clones, around nine tenths of which are singletons, and roughly a sixth rests with the top ten. This sequence originates from a man aged 55 to 70 with active or convalescent COVID-19. The sample was peripheral blood. The chain has TRBV6-4 and TRBJ1-2, with D possibly matching TRBD1 (5 bases). CDR3 in amino acids: CASSDAPRSGGLHYGYTF. The CDR3 DNA reads TGTGCCAGCAGTGATGCCCCCCGGTCGGGGGGACTCCACTATGGCTACACCTTC.